This TCR beta chain was identified during a study of T cells expressing NK-cell markers. Study-level points and caveats: The CD3+CD56-NKG2C+ fraction was also led by these clonotypes in a few donors.

The CDR3 is 16 amino acids. From germline, CDR1 is DFQATT and CDR2 SNEGSKA (reference sequence). Generation of TCR beta cDNA was performed by 5'RACE template switching incorporating UMIs. TCRdb reprocessed the 5' RACE reads and reports one entry per CDR3 protein, with no DNA. This sample contains 500,000 to 700,000 distinct CDR3 sequences. Notes on this clonotype: Its matching antigen is unknown.

The source is a man younger than 35 in good health. The rearrangement links TRBV20-1 to TRBJ2-5; TCRdb selects TRBD1, and the lack of DNA leaves this call unchecked. Material: blood T cells: a sorted CD56 or NKG2C T cell subset, CD4+ or CD8+ T cells, or bulk PBMC T cells (not recorded which). CDR3 sequence: CSAPRGGWDREETQYF.